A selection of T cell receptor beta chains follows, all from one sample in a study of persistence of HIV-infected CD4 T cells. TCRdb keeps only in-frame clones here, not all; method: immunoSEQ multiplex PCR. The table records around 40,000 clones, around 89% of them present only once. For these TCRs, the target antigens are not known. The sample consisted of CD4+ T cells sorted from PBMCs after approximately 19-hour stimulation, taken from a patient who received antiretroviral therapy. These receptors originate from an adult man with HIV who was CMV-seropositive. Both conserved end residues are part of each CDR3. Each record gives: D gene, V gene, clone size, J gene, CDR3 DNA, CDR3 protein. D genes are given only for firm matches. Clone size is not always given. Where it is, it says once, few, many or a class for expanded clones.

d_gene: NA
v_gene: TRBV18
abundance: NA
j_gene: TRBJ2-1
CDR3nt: TGTGCCAGCTCACCATTTCAGGGGTCGGACAATGAGCAGTTCTTC
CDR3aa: CASSPFQGSDNEQFF

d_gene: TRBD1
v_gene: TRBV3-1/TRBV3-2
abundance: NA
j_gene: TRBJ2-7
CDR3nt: TGTGCCAGCAGCCTGGGACAGGGCTACGAGCAGTACTTC
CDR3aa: CASSLGQGYEQYF

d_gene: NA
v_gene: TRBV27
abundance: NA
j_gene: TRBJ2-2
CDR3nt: TGTGCCAGCAGTGGACTCTACACCGGGGAGCTGTTTTTT
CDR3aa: CASSGLYTGELFF

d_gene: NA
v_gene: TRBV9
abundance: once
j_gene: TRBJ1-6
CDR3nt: TGTGCCAGCCCTCCTGACATTGGCTCCTATAATTCACCCCTCCACTTT
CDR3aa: CASPPDIGSYNSPLHF

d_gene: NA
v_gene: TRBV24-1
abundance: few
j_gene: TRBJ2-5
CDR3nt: TGTGCCACCAGTGATTTGACACCTCAAGAGACCCAGTACTTC
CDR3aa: CATSDLTPQETQYF

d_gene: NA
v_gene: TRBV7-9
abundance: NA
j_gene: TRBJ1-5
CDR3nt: TGTGCCAGCAGCTCTCCGGGACAATTACAGGTACAGCCCCAGCATTTT
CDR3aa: CASSSPGQLQVQPQHF

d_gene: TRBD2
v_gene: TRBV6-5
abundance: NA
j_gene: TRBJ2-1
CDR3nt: TGTGCCAGCAGTTACCGGGCCGGAGCGGGGGGGGAGCAGTTCTTC
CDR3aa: CASSYRAGAGGEQFF

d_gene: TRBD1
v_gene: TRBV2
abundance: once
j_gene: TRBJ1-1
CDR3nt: TGTGCCAGCAGGTACAGGGGGAACACTGAAGCTTTCTTT
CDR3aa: CASRYRGNTEAFF

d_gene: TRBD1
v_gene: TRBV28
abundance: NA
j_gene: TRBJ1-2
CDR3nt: TGTGCCAGCAGGCGGGACAGGGCCTATGGCTACACCTTC
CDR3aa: CASRRDRAYGYTF

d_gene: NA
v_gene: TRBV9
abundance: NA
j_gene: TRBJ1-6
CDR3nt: TGTGCCAGCAGCGTAGGTCAGGGCCCGAATTCACCCCTCCACTTT
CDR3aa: CASSVGQGPNSPLHF

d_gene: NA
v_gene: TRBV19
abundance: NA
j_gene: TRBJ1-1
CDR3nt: TGTGCCAGTAGATCCGGCCAGGGTGTTGAGGTCATGAACACTGAAGCTTTCTTT
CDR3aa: CASRSGQGVEVMNTEAFF

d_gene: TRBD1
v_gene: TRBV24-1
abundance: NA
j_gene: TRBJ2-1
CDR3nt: TGTGCCACCAGTGATTATCGGACAGGGAATGAGCAGTTCTTC
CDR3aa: CATSDYRTGNEQFF

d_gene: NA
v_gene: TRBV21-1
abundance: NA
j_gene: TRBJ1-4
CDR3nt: TGTGCCAGCAGCCAGGAGGCCTCAGCGTTT
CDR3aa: CASSQEASAF

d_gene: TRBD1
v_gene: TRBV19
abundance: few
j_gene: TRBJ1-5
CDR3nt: TGTGCCAGTAGTACGACTGGACAGGGGGTCAATCAGCCCCAGCATTTT
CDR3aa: CASSTTGQGVNQPQHF

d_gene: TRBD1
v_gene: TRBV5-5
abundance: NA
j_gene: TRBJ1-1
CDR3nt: TGTGCCAGCAGCTTGGCCAGGGGGCAGGGGAACACTGAAGCTTTCTTT
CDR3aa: CASSLARGQGNTEAFF

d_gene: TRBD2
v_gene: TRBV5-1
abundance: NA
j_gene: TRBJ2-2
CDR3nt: TGCGCCAGCAGCACCTCCGGGGGGACTAGCGGGGTCCCCGGATCTCCCGGGGAGCTGTTTTTT
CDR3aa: CASSTSGGTSGVPGSPGELFF

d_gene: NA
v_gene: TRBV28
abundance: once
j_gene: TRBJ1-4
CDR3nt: TGTGCCAGCAGTTTTAGAGAAAAACTGTTTTTT
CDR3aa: CASSFREKLFF

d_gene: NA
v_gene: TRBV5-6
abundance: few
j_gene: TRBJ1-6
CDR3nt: TGTGCCAGCAGCTTGAGATCGCTGAATTCACCCCTCCACTTT
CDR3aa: CASSLRSLNSPLHF

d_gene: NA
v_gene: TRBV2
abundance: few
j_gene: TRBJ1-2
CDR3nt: TGTGCCAGCGGGGCTCTAAACTATGGCTACACCTTC
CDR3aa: CASGALNYGYTF

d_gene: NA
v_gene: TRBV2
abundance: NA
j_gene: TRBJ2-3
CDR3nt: TGTGCCAGCAGTGTCCGAGGGGGGCTCGCCCCCACAGATACGCAGTATTTT
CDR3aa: CASSVRGGLAPTDTQYF

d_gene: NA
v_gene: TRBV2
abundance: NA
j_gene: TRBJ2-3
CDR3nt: TGTGCCAGCAGTGAAACAGGGAGCACAGATACGCAGTATTTT
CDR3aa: CASSETGSTDTQYF

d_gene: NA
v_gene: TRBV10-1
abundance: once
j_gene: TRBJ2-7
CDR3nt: TGCGCCAGCAGTGAGTCGCTAGACCCGGGCTACGAGCAGTACTTC
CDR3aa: CASSESLDPGYEQYF

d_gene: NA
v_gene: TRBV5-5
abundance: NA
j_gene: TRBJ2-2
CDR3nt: TGTGCCAGCAGCTTGGAGGGAACCGGGGAGCTGTTTTTT
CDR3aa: CASSLEGTGELFF

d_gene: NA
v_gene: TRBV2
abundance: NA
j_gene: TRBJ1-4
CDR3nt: TGTGCCAGCATTACCCAGGGCATTAATGAAAAACTGTTTTTT
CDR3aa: CASITQGINEKLFF

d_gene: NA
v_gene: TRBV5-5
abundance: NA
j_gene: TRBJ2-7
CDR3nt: TGTGCCAGCAGCTTGTTACAGGGTACCTACGAGCAGTACTTC
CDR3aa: CASSLLQGTYEQYF

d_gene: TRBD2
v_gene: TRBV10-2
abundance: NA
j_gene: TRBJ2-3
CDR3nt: TGCGCCAGCAGTCGACTAGCGGGGCCCACAGATACGCAGTATTTT
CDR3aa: CASSRLAGPTDTQYF

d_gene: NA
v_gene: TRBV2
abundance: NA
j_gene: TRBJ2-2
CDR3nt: TGTGCCAGCAAAGACCGCCCCGTGAACACCGGGGAGCTGTTTTTT
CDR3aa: CASKDRPVNTGELFF

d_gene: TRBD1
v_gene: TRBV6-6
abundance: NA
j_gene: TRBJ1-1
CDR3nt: TGTGCCAGCGCCTCATCAGGGGGAGTCACTGAAGCTTTCTTT
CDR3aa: CASASSGGVTEAFF

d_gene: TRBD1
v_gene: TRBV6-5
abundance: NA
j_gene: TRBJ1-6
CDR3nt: TGTGCCAGCGAGAACAGGGGGCATTCACCCCTCCACTTT
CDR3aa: CASENRGHSPLHF

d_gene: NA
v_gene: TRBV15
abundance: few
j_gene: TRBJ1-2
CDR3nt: TGTGCCACCAGCAGAGCGGGGGGTAACTATGGCTACACCTTC
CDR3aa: CATSRAGGNYGYTF

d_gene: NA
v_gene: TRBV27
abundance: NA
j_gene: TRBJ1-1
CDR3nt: TGTGCCAGCAGGTACGGGAACACTGAAGCTTTCTTT
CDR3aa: CASRYGNTEAFF

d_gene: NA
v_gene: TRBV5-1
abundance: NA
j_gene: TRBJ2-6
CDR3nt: TGCGCCACCGCAGACACTGGGGCCAACGTCCTGACTTTC
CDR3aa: CATADTGANVLTF

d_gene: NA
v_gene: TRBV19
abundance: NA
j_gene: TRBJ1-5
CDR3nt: TGTGCCAGTAGTATATCAGAAGGGAGGAAGCCCCAGCATTTT
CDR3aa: CASSISEGRKPQHF

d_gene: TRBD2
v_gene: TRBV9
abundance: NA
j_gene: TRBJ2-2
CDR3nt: TGTGCCAGCAGCGAGACTAGCGGGGCTGTCGGGGAGCTGTTTTTT
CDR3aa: CASSETSGAVGELFF

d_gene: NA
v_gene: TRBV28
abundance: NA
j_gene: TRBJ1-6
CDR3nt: TGTGCCAGCAGTTTAACCCGCAGGGATTCACCCCTCCACTTT
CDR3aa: CASSLTRRDSPLHF

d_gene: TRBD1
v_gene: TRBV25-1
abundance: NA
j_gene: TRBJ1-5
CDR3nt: TGTGCCAGCAGTGAGACAGGGACAGGGGGCAATCAGCCCCAGCATTTT
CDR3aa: CASSETGTGGNQPQHF

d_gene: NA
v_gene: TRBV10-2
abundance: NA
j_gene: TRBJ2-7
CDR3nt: TGCGCCAGCAGTGTTCGGACGAGCTCCTACGAGCAGTACTTC
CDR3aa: CASSVRTSSYEQYF

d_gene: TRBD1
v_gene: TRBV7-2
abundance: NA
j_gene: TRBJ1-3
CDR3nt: TGTGCCAGCAGCCCTAGGACAGGGGGAGACACCATATATTTT
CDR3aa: CASSPRTGGDTIYF

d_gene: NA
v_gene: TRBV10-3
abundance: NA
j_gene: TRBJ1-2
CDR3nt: TGTGCCACACCGTCCACGGGCTACACCTTC
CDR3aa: CATPSTGYTF

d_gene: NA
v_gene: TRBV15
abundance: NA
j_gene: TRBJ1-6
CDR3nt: TGTGCCACCAGCAGAGGACAGACTAATTCACCCCTCCACTTT
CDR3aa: CATSRGQTNSPLHF

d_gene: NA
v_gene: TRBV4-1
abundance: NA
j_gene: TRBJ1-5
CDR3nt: TGCGCCAGCAGCCAAAGCGGCCGCTCAGAGCAGCCCCAGCATTTT
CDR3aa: CASSQSGRSEQPQHF

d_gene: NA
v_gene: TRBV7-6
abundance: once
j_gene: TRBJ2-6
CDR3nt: TGTGCCAGCAGCTCCCTCGACTCTGGGGCCAACGTCCTGACTTTC
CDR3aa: CASSSLDSGANVLTF

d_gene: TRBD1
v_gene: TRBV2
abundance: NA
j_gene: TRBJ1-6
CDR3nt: TGTGCCTTCAGGGGGACGGAGAATTCACCCCTCCACTTT
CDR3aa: CAFRGTENSPLHF

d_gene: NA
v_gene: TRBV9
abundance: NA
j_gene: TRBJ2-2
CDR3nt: TGTGCCAGCAGCGTAGGCCTGCTGAACACCGGGGAGCTGTTTTTT
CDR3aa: CASSVGLLNTGELFF